Shown below are 4 T cell receptor beta chains from a single sample sequenced in a study of T-cell memory formation after mild COVID-19. TCRdb analysed the 5' RACE reads with MiXCR anew, one entry per CDR3 protein. The sample gives about 470,000 distinct CDR3 sequences, roughly 23% of which show up once; around 12% is in the top ten. The sample taken for sequencing was PBMCs or a T cell subset sorted from them (not recorded which). These receptors were collected from an adult woman who had mild COVID-19 (a few samples of this study predate the infection). Cell type and time point are not known.

The chain employs TRBV5-5 and TRBJ1-2, with TRBD1 matching over 7 bases. Germline CDR1 is SGHKS and CDR2 is YYEKEE (reference sequence). The V gene end was trimmed by 2 bases and the J gene end by 1 base; junction bases not matched to a gene: 8. This CDR3 has 16 residues. This chain's CDR3 is CASSFGRQGLNYGYTF. Written as DNA, the CDR3 is TGTGCCAGCAGCTTCGGTCGACAGGGCCTTAACTATGGCTACACCTTC.

The chain combines TRBV12-3 or TRBV12-4 with TRBJ2-2, with D unclear. The CDR3 loop spans 15 amino acids. V lost 7 bases and J lost 1, with 13 bases in between. DNA of the CDR3: TGTGCCAGCACCGTCCCTTGGGGGAACACCGGGGAGCTGTTTTTT. Translated: CASTVPWGNTGELFF.

The chain uses TRBV11-1 and TRBJ2-2, with D perhaps matching TRBD1 (5 bases). Between the trimmed V and J ends, which lost 5 bases and 4 bases, there was a span of 14 bases. The CDR3 covers 15 residues. CDR1 is SGHAT, CDR2 FQDESV, per germline (reference sequence). The CDR3 reads CASSQQGARTGELFF. In DNA, the CDR3 is TGTGCCAGCAGCCAGCAGGGCGCTCGCACCGGGGAGCTGTTTTTT.

In its sample, this clonotype was seen a few times. Here the CDR3 DNA reads TGTGCCAGCAGCCTTCCAGGGGGCGGCAATCAGCCCCAGCATTTT. Its protein product is CASSLPGGGNQPQHF. V usage is TRBV2 and J usage is TRBJ1-5, with TRBD1 matching 8 bases. V lost 6 bases to trimming and J lost 2 bases; unmatched junction nucleotides: 6. This CDR3 has 15 amino acids. In germline, CDR1 is SNHLY, CDR2 FYNNEI.